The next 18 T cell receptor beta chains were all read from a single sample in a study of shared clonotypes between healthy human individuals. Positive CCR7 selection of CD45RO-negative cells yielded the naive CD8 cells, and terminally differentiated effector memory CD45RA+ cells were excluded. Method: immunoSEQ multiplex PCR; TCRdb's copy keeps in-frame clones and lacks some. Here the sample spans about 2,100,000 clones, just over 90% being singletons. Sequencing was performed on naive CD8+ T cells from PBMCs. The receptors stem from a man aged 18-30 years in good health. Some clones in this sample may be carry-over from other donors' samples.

CDR3 sequence: CASSVVPGTDEQFF. The CDR3 DNA reads as TGTGCCAGCAGCGTAGTTCCGGGCACGGATGAGCAGTTCTTC. The chain carries TRBV9 and TRBJ2-1; D uncertain. The V end was cut by 0 bases, the J end by 8 bases, with 12 bases between. The length of the CDR3 is 14 residues. CDR1 is SGDLS and CDR2 is YYNGEE in the germline V gene.

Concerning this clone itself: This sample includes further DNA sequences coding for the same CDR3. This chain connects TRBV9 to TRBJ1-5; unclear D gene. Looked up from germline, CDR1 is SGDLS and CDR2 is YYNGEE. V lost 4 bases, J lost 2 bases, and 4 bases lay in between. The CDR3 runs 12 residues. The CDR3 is CASSKGNQPQHF. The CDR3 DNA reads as TGTGCCAGCAGCAAAGGCAATCAGCCCCAGCATTTT. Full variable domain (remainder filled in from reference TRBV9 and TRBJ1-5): DSGVTQTPKHLITATGQRVTLRCSPRSGDLSVYWYQQSLDQGLQFLIQYYNGEERAKGNILERFSAQQFPDLHSELNLSSLELGDSALYFCASSKGNQPQHFGDGTRLSIL.

The CDR3 protein is CASSLPSITFNEQYF. DNA of the CDR3: TGTGCCAGCAGCTTGCCTAGTATCACCTTCAACGAGCAGTACTTC. The chain carries TRBV11-2 and TRBJ2-7; D gene ambiguous. The CDR3 extends over 15 amino acids. Germline V gene data show CDR1 as SGHAT and CDR2 as FQNNGV. V shed 3 bases and J shed 5 bases, with 17 bases lying between them.

The CDR3 DNA reads TGTGCCAGCAGCTTAGAGGCAGCGGGAGGGCCAGTGGCTAATGAGCAGTTCTTC. Protein sequence: CASSLEAAGGPVANEQFF. J is TRBJ2-1 and V is TRBV7-6, with 10 bases fitting TRBD2. V lost 1 base to trimming and J lost 7 bases; unmatched junction nucleotides: 13. This CDR3 spans 18 amino acids. CDR1 SGHVS and CDR2 FNYEAQ come from the germline V gene.

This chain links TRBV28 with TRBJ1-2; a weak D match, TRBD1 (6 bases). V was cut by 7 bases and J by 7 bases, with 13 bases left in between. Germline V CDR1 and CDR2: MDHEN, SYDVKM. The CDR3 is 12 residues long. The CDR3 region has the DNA TGTGCCAGCACTCTCCCGGGGGCTGGCTACACCTTC. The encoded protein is CASTLPGAGYTF.

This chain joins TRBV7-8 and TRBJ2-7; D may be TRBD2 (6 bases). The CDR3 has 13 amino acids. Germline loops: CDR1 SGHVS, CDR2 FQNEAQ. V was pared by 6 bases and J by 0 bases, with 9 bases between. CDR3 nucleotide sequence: TGTGCCAGCAGGGAGGGGTACTCCTACGAGCAGTACTTC. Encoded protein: CASREGYSYEQYF.

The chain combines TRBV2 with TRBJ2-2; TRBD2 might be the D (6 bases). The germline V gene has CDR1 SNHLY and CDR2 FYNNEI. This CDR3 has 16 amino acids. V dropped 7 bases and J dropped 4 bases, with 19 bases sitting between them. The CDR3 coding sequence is TGTGCCAGCACCGATCTGGCAATAGCGGCCACCGGGGAGCTGTTTTTT. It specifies CASTDLAIAATGELFF.

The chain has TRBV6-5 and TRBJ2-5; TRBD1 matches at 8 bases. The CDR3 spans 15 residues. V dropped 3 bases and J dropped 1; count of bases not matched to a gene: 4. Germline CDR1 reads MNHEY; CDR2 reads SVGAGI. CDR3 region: CASSYTRGLQETQYF. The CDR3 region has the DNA TGTGCCAGCAGTTATACCAGGGGGCTCCAAGAGACCCAGTACTTC.

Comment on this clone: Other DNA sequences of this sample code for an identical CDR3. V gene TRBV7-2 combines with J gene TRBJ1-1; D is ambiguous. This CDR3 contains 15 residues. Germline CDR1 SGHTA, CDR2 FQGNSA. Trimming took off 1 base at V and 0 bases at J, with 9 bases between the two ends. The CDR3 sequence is CASSLEGFMNTEAFF. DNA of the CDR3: TGTGCCAGCAGCTTAGAAGGGTTCATGAACACTGAAGCTTTCTTT. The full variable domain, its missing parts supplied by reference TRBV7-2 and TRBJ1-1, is GAGVSQSPSNKVTEKGKDVELRCDPISGHTALYWYRQSLGQGLEFLIYFQGNSAPDKSGLPSDRFSAERTGGSVSTLTIQRTQQEDSAVYLCASSLEGFMNTEAFFGQGTRLTVV.

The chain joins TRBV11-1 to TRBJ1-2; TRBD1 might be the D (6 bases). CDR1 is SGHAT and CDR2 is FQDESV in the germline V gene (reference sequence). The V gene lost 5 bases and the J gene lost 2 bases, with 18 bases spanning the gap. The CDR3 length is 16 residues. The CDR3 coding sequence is TGTGCCAGCAGCGAACCCCTGCGGGGGGCGAACTATGGCTACACCTTC. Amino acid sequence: CASSEPLRGANYGYTF.

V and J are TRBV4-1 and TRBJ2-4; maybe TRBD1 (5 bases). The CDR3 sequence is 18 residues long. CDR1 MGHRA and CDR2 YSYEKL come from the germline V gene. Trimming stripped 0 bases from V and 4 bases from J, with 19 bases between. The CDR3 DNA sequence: TGCGCCAGCAGCCAAGATAGGGGCCAGCCTTTGGGTAAAAACATTCAGTACTTC. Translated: CASSQDRGQPLGKNIQYF.

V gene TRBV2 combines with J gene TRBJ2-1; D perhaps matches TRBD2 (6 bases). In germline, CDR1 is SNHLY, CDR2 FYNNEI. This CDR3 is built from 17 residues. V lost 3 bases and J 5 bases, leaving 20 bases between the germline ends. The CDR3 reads CASSDAVGTLANNEQFF. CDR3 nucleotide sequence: TGTGCCAGCAGTGATGCTGTAGGGACTTTGGCCAACAATGAGCAGTTCTTC.

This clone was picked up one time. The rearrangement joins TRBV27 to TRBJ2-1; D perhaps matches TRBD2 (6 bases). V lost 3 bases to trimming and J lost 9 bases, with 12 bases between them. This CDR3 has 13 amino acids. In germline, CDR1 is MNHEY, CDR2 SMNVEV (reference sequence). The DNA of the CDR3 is TGTGCCAGCAGTTTGGTCGGGGGAGGTGAGCAGTTCTTC. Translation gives CASSLVGGGEQFF.

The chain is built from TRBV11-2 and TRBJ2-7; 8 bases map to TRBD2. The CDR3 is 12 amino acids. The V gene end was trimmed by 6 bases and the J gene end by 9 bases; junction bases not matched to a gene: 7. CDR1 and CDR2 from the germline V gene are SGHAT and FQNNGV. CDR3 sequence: CASSFGTSAQYF. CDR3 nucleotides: TGTGCCAGCAGTTTTGGGACTAGTGCGCAGTACTTC. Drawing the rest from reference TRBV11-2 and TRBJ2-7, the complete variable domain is EAGVAQSPRYKIIEKRQSVAFWCNPISGHATLYWYQQILGQGPKLLIQFQNNGVVDDSQLPKDRFSAERLKGVDSTLKIQPAKLEDSAVYLCASSFGTSAQYFGPGTRLTVT.

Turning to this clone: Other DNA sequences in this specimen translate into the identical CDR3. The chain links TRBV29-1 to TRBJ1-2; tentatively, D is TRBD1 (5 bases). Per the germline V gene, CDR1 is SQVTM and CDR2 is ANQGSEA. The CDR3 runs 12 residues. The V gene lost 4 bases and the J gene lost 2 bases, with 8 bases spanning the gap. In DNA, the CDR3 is TGCAGCGTTGCTGGGGGGAACTATGGCTACACCTTC. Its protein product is CSVAGGNYGYTF.

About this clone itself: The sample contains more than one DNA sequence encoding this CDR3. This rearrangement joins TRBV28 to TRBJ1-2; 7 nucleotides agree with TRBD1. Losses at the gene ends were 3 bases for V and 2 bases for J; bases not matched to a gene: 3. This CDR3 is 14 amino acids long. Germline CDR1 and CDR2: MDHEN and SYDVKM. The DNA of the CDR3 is TGTGCCAGCAGTTTGAGGGGGCTCAACTATGGCTACACCTTC. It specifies CASSLRGLNYGYTF.

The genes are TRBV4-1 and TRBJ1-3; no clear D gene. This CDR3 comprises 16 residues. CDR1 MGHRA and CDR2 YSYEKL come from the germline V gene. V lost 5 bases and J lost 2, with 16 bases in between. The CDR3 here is CASSSETTEPGNTIYF. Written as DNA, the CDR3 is TGCGCCAGCAGCTCCGAGACTACGGAGCCTGGAAACACCATATATTTT.

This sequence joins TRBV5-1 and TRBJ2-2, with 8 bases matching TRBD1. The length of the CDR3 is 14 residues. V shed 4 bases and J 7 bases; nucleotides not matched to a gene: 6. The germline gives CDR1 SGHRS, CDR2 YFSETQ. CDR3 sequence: CASSAAQGDGELFF. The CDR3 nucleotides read TGCGCCAGCAGCGCAGCACAGGGGGACGGGGAGCTGTTTTTT.